The clone carrying this T cell receptor beta chain was observed many times. V shed 2 bases and J shed 7 bases, with 9 bases lying between them. The CDR3 spans 13 residues. The germline V gene has CDR1 LGHDT and CDR2 YNNKEL (reference sequence). The data derive from a study of T cells in Graves' hyperthyroidism and ophthalmopathy. RNA transcripts provided the source from which TCR beta CDR3 regions were amplified. HTBI primers were employed in a first-round RT-PCR of the TCR CDR3. One entry per CDR3 protein, called by TCRdb with MiXCR from the multiplex PCR reads. The table shows some 360,000 distinct CDR3 sequences, with approximately 14% occurring only once. Patients were excluded for uncontrolled infection, other autoimmune disease, pregnancy or lactation.

The sample comprised blood. The sequence was collected from a woman aged 55-69 years with Graves' hyperthyroidism. V gene TRBV3-1 combines with J gene TRBJ2-1; D ambiguous. The CDR3 DNA is TGTGCCAGCAGCCAACCCATAACAAATGAGCAGTTCTTC. This codes for CASSQPITNEQFF.